This T cell receptor (beta chain) was obtained from a study of blood T cells in healthy people across ages. V shed 1 base and J shed 7 bases, with 18 bases lying between them. Germline CDR1 SGHKS, CDR2 YYEKEE (reference sequence). The CDR3 length is 15 residues. A second PCR, run for about 7 to 11 cycles, used a sample-barcoded 5' primer plus a J-beta primer mix. Using its own MiXCR run on the 5' RACE reads, TCRdb lists one record per CDR3 protein. The sample has about 970,000 distinct CDR3 sequences, roughly 47% seen once. Specimen: blood. This clonotype was sampled from a woman aged 55-75 years in good health. V and J are TRBV5-5 and TRBJ2-7, with D tentatively TRBD2 (6 bases). This CDR3 is CASSLLGGDIGEQYF. The CDR3 nucleotides are TGTGCCAGCAGCTTGTTGGGGGGAGACATTGGGGAGCAGTACTTC.